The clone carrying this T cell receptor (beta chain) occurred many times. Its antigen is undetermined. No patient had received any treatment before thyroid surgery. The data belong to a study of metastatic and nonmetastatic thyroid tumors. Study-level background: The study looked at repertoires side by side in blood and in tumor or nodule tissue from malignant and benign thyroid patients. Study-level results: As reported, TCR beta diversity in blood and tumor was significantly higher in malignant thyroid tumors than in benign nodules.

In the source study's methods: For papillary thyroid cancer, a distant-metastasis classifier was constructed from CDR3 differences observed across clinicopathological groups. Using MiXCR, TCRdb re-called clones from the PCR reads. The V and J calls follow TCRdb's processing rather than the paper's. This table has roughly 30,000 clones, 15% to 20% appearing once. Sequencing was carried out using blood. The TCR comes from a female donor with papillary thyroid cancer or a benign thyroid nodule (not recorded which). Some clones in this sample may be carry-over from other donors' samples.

CDR3 in amino acids: CASGGQGGNEQFF. The CDR3 DNA follows: TGTGCCAGCGGAGGACAGGGGGGCAATGAGCAGTTCTTC. The rearrangement links TRBV5-6 to TRBJ2-1, with 10 positions matching TRBD1. The CDR3 is 13 amino acids. Trimming removed 7 bases from V and 6 bases from J; junction bases left unmatched: 4. Germline CDR1 SGHDT, CDR2 YYEEEE.